These 32 T cell receptor beta chains were all obtained from the same sample, sequenced in a study of graft-versus-host responses after intestinal transplantation. Assay used: immunoSEQ multiplex PCR; TCRdb lists only in-frame clones, some missing. This sample has around 130,000 clones, with 90% to 95% found just once. Which antigens these TCRs recognize remains unknown. The sample here was unstimulated CD4+ T cells sorted from spleen or lymph node cells, taken before intestinal transplant. The receptors stem from a human donor who received an intestinal transplant.

This sequence joins TRBV28 and TRBJ2-3, with TRBD1 as a possible D gene (5 bases). Germline values: CDR1 MDHEN, CDR2 SYDVKM. The V end lost 6 bases, the J end lost 2 bases, and 12 bases lay between the germline ends. The CDR3 has 14 residues. The DNA for the CDR3 is TGTGCCAGCAGCTCCCCTGGGGCCACAGATACGCAGTATTTT. This sequence encodes CASSSPGATDTQYF.

This chain connects TRBV5-1 to TRBJ1-3, with unresolved D. Trimming took 0 bases from V and 5 from J, leaving 3 bases between them. Per the germline V gene, CDR1 is SGHRS and CDR2 is YFSETQ. The CDR3 runs to 12 residues. CDR3 amino acids: CASSLDRNTIYF. The CDR3 bases are TGCGCCAGCAGCTTGGACAGAAACACCATATATTTT.

The chain couples TRBV25-1 to TRBJ2-2; D perhaps matches TRBD2 (6 bases). The V gene's germline CDR1 is MGHDK and CDR2 SYGVNS. Trimming removed 5 bases at V and 0 bases at J, with 10 bases between. This CDR3 is built from 15 residues. The CDR3 DNA reads as TGTGCCAGCAGTACTCCTAGCGCGAACACCGGGGAGCTGTTTTTT. Translated, it gives CASSTPSANTGELFF.

The chain joins TRBV5-6 to TRBJ1-1; TRBD1 is a possible D gene (6 bases). Trimming cost V 1 base and J 4 bases, with 11 bases left between them. The CDR3 has 14 amino acids. Germline assignment: CDR1 SGHDT and CDR2 YYEEEE. CDR3 bases: TGTGCCAGCAGCTTGTGGCAGGGGACCACTGAAGCTTTCTTT. Its protein product is CASSLWQGTTEAFF.

The rearrangement links TRBV19 to TRBJ1-5; no definite D call. CDR3 length: 14 amino acids. V shed 1 base and J shed 8 bases, with 12 bases lying between them. Looked up from germline, CDR1 is LNHDA and CDR2 is SQIVND (reference sequence). Here the CDR3 DNA reads TGTGCCAGTAGTATAGTTCAGGAAATCGAGCCCCAGCATTTT. Its protein is CASSIVQEIEPQHF.

This clone was seen once. The chain recombines TRBV10-2 with TRBJ2-3, with D hard to call. V dropped 3 bases and J dropped 10 bases, with 11 bases sitting between them. Germline lookup yields CDR1 WSHSY and CDR2 SAAADI. The CDR3 runs to 12 residues. The CDR3 sequence: CASSEILGPQYF. The CDR3 region has the DNA TGCGCCAGCAGTGAAATCCTCGGTCCGCAGTATTTT.

The chain joins TRBV14 to TRBJ2-5, with D possibly being TRBD1 (6 bases). Germline V gene sequence: CDR1 SGHDN, CDR2 FVKESK. The CDR3 totals 13 residues. V was trimmed by 4 bases and J by 2 bases, leaving 8 bases between them. The CDR3 coding sequence is TGTGCCAGCAGCCGCGGACAGCAAGAGACCCAGTACTTC. Translating gives CASSRGQQETQYF.

The rearrangement uses TRBV6-1 and TRBJ2-3; D call uncertain. Looked up from germline, CDR1 is MNHNS and CDR2 is SASEGT. This CDR3 is 12 amino acids long. The V end lost 7 bases, the J end lost 2 bases, and 7 bases lay between the germline ends. This CDR3 is CASTLTTDTQYF. The CDR3 coding sequence is TGTGCCAGCACCCTTACCACAGATACGCAGTATTTT.

The table lists this clone with a count of one. The chain is built from TRBV5-5 and TRBJ2-7; tentatively, D is TRBD2 (5 bases). V shed 0 bases and J shed 2 bases, with 18 bases lying between them. CDR1 SGHKS and CDR2 YYEKEE come from the germline V gene (reference sequence). The CDR3 spans 17 residues. The CDR3 DNA follows: TGTGCCAGCAGCTTGGATTTGGGCCGCGTGACTACCTACGAGCAGTACTTC. Its protein is CASSLDLGRVTTYEQYF. Using reference TRBV5-5 and TRBJ2-7 for the parts outside the CDR3, the full variable domain is DAGVTQSPTHLIKTRGQQVTLRCSPISGHKSVSWYQQVLGQGPQFIFQYYEKEERGRGNFPDRFSARQFPNYSSELNVNALLLGDSALYLCASSLDLGRVTTYEQYFGPGTRLTVT.

The chain combines TRBV19 with TRBJ1-6; TRBD1 aligns across 7 bases. The ends lost 5 bases at V and 12 bases at J; junction bases unmatched: 7. The CDR3 is 13 amino acids. CDR1 LNHDA and CDR2 SQIVND come from the germline V gene (reference sequence). Written as DNA, the CDR3 is TGTGCCAGTAGTCTGGACAGGTTAAGACCCCTCCACTTT. Encoded protein: CASSLDRLRPLHF.

The chain uses TRBV6-5 and TRBJ1-5; D is ambiguous. Germline loops: CDR1 MNHEY, CDR2 SVGAGI. The CDR3 length is 13 residues. V was clipped by 8 bases and J by 3 bases, with 11 bases between them. The CDR3 nucleotides read TGTGCCAGCGTTCGGGGTGTCAATCAGCCCCAGCATTTT. Translating it yields CASVRGVNQPQHF.

V and J are TRBV7-2 and TRBJ2-1; no firm D call. Germline V gives CDR1 SGHTA, CDR2 FQGNSA. V lost 1 base to trimming and J lost 10 bases, with 14 bases between them. The CDR3 consists of 14 residues. The CDR3 loop reads CASSLGSTRWEQFF. The DNA for the CDR3 is TGTGCCAGCAGCTTAGGGTCCACGCGTTGGGAGCAGTTCTTC.

The CDR3, as DNA: TGCGCCAGCAGCACGAACGGGGCCAACGTCCTGACTTTC. Its translation: CASSTNGANVLTF. The V call is TRBV5-1, the J call TRBJ2-6; D is unresolved. This CDR3 is built from 13 residues. Trimming stripped 4 bases from V and 4 bases from J, with 6 bases between. The V gene's germline CDR1 is SGHRS and CDR2 YFSETQ. The variable domain in full, completed from reference TRBV5-1 and TRBJ2-6, reads KAGVTQTPRYLIKTRGQQVTLSCSPISGHRSVSWYQQTPGQGLQFLFEYFSETQRNKGNFPGRFSGRQFSNSRSEMNVSTLELGDSALYLCASSTNGANVLTFGAGSRLTVL.

V usage is TRBV6-1 and J usage is TRBJ1-3; no clear D. The V gene lost 2 bases and the J gene lost 0 bases, with 11 bases spanning the gap. Germline V gives CDR1 MNHNS, CDR2 SASEGT. The CDR3 is 16 residues long. The DNA of the CDR3 is TGTGCCAGCAGTGAAAGTTTGGGTCTCTCTGGAAACACCATATATTTT. Amino acids: CASSESLGLSGNTIYF.

The gene calls are TRBV7-6 and TRBJ2-7, with 7 bases matching TRBD2. Germline trimming cut 3 bases from V and 0 bases from J; bases unmatched to any gene: 11. The CDR3 spans 17 residues. Looked up from germline, CDR1 is SGHVS and CDR2 is FNYEAQ. The DNA of the CDR3 is TGTGCCAGCAGCTTGAGCCCTGCGGGGGTGAGCTCCTACGAGCAGTACTTC. Residues: CASSLSPAGVSSYEQYF.

The chain has TRBV10-3 and TRBJ2-1, with 8 bases fitting TRBD1. CDR1 and CDR2 from the germline V gene are ENHRY and SYGVKD. The V gene end was trimmed by 3 bases and the J gene end by 7 bases; junction bases not matched to a gene: 2. The CDR3 covers 13 residues. CDR3 region: CAISETGGNEQFF. CDR3 in DNA: TGTGCCATCAGTGAAACAGGGGGAAATGAGCAGTTCTTC.

This rearrangement joins TRBV27 to TRBJ1-2, with D possibly TRBD1 on 6 matching bases. The CDR3 has 13 residues. V shed 3 bases and J shed 6 bases, with 11 bases lying between them. CDR1 is MNHEY, CDR2 SMNVEV, per germline (reference sequence). The CDR3 region is CASSLSGVHGYTF. In nucleotides, the CDR3 is TGTGCCAGCAGTTTGTCAGGGGTACATGGCTACACCTTC.

J is TRBJ1-4 and V is TRBV5-1, with D possibly TRBD1 on 5 matching bases. Germline V gene lookup returns CDR1 SGHRS and CDR2 YFSETQ. Trimming stripped 4 bases from V and 2 bases from J, with 9 bases between. The CDR3 totals 14 residues. CDR3: CASSGGTTNEKLFF. Written as DNA, the CDR3 is TGCGCCAGCAGCGGAGGGACGACTAATGAAAAACTGTTTTTT.

The J gene is TRBJ2-5, the V gene TRBV9; maybe TRBD2 (5 bases). The CDR3 has 16 residues. Trimming pared 0 bases from V and 5 bases from J, leaving 17 bases between. Germline CDR1 is SGDLS and CDR2 is YYNGEE. The CDR3 DNA reads TGTGCCAGCAGCGTAGCGCCCCGGACTTTAGGGGAGACCCAGTACTTC. This encodes CASSVAPRTLGETQYF.

The gene calls are TRBV11-2 and TRBJ2-7; D not certain. The V gene lost 6 bases and the J gene lost 2 bases, with 23 bases spanning the gap. Germline CDR1 reads SGHAT; CDR2 reads FQNNGV. The CDR3 covers 17 residues. CDR3 sequence reads: CASSSGIDPQVAYEQYF. DNA of the CDR3: TGTGCCAGCAGTTCTGGGATAGATCCCCAGGTGGCCTACGAGCAGTACTTC.

The chain employs TRBV6-5 and TRBJ2-4; D not resolved. Per the germline V gene, CDR1 is MNHEY and CDR2 is SVGAGI. The CDR3 has 13 residues. V lost 5 bases, J lost 7 bases, and 12 bases lay in between. Here the CDR3 reads CASSESPQNIQYF. CDR3 DNA: TGTGCCAGCAGTGAGTCTCCCCAGAACATTCAGTACTTC.

The chain employs TRBV5-4 and TRBJ2-1, with D maybe TRBD1 (7 bases). The germline V gene has CDR1 SGHNT and CDR2 YYREEE (reference sequence). The CDR3 covers 16 residues. The ends were cut back, 2 bases at V and 4 bases at J, with 16 bases in the middle. CDR3 amino acids: CASSFGGRGVYNEQFF. In nucleotides, the CDR3 is TGTGCCAGCAGCTTTGGAGGCAGGGGGGTTTACAATGAGCAGTTCTTC.

The CDR3 region has the DNA TGTGCCAGCAGTGAAGCTGGGGAGGTGTGGTTCTTC. Amino acid sequence: CASSEAGEVWFF. The chain recombines TRBV6-1 with TRBJ2-1; a possible D gene is TRBD2 (6 bases). This CDR3 is 12 amino acids long. Deletions cut 0 bases from V and 15 bases from J, with 12 bases between. CDR1 is MNHNS, CDR2 SASEGT, per germline.

The CDR3 region has the DNA TGTGCCACCAGCCCCTCAGGGGCTGATCGTAAAGCTTTCTTT. As protein: CATSPSGADRKAFF. This chain uses TRBV15 with TRBJ1-1; tentatively, D is TRBD1 (6 bases). The germline CDR1 and CDR2 sequences are LNHNV and YYDKDF (reference sequence). The CDR3 is 14 residues long. Trimming cost V 5 bases and J 9 bases, with 19 bases left between them. The full variable domain, completed using reference TRBV15 and TRBJ1-1, is DAMVIQNPRYQVTQFGKPVTLSCSQTLNHNVMYWYQQKSSQAPKLLFHYYDKDFNNEADTPDNFQSRRPNTSFCFLDIRSPGLGDTAMYLCATSPSGADRKAFFGQGTRLTVV.

The chain recombines TRBV5-1 with TRBJ2-3, with unresolved D. Germline CDR1 SGHRS, CDR2 YFSETQ. This CDR3 is 15 amino acids long. Deletions cut 3 bases from V and 2 bases from J, with 13 bases between. CDR3 loop: CASSSGLRTTDTQYF. For the CDR3, the DNA is TGCGCCAGCAGCTCCGGTCTCAGGACCACAGATACGCAGTATTTT.

The chain has TRBV19 and TRBJ1-2; 7 positions match TRBD1. V trimming: 6 bases; J trimming: 5 bases; junction bases outside the gene matches: 3. Germline CDR1 reads LNHDA; CDR2 reads SQIVND (reference sequence). The CDR3 has 12 amino acids. CDR3 DNA: TGTGCCAGTAGAACAGGGGCATATGGCTACACCTTC. Its translation is CASRTGAYGYTF.

The chain links TRBV11-3 to TRBJ2-1; 9 bases match TRBD2. The CDR3 has 15 amino acids. J lost 12 bases, V lost 5 bases, and 14 bases had no gene match. Per germline, CDR1 SGHNT and CDR2 YENEEA. The CDR3 DNA reads as TGTGCCAGCAGCCCAAGGGGCGGGGGGGCGATCGTGCAGTTCTTC. This translates into CASSPRGGGAIVQFF.

The chain has TRBV9 and TRBJ2-3; D remains ambiguous. Trimming removed 0 bases from V and 3 bases from J, with 5 bases in between. Germline V gene data show CDR1 as SGDLS and CDR2 as YYNGEE. CDR3 length equals 13 residues. The CDR3: CASSVGATDTQYF. In DNA form, the CDR3 reads TGTGCCAGCAGCGTAGGAGCAACAGATACGCAGTATTTT.

V usage is TRBV25-1 and J usage is TRBJ2-1, with D tentatively TRBD1 (7 bases). This CDR3 region has 15 residues. Germline lookup yields CDR1 MGHDK and CDR2 SYGVNS. V was shortened by 5 bases and J by 4 bases, with 15 bases between the two germline ends. The CDR3 loop reads CASSFRGEAYNEQFF. The DNA for the CDR3 is TGTGCCAGCAGTTTCAGGGGGGAGGCTTACAATGAGCAGTTCTTC.

The V and J genes are TRBV6-1 and TRBJ2-7, with a possible D match to TRBD1 (5 bases). This CDR3 is built from 13 residues. Trimming stripped 1 base from V and 7 bases from J, with 11 bases between. CDR1 is MNHNS, CDR2 SASEGT, per germline. In DNA form, the CDR3 reads TGTGCCAGCAGTGAAGGGGGCGTGGGGGAGCAGTACTTC. Protein sequence: CASSEGGVGEQYF.

The J gene is TRBJ1-1, the V gene TRBV23-1; D gene uncertain. TRBV23-1 is flagged as an ORF with uncertain function. There are 12 residues in the CDR3. The V end was cut by 5 bases, the J end by 4 bases, with 8 bases between. CDR3 sequence: CASSGEGTEAFF. The CDR3 nucleotides read TGCGCCAGCAGTGGGGAGGGCACTGAAGCTTTCTTT.

The CDR3 sequence: CASTAFGAGEDNEQFF. The CDR3 DNA sequence: TGTGCCAGCACCGCATTTGGGGCTGGTGAAGACAATGAGCAGTTCTTC. The chain uses TRBV4-2 and TRBJ2-1; D is possibly TRBD1 (5 bases). Trimming removed 7 bases at V and 5 bases at J, with 21 bases between. The germline CDR1 and CDR2 sequences are LGHNA and YNFKEQ. This CDR3 comprises 16 residues.